The 17 T cell receptor beta chains presented below share a single source sample, sequenced in a study of response to subunit inactivated influenza vaccine. TCRdb recomputed calls from the RT-PCR reads with MiXCR, one row per CDR3 protein. The sample contains some 550,000 distinct CDR3 sequences, less than 25% of which appear only once. These data were likewise used in another study, on T cells expressing NK-cell markers. That work states: A 5'RACE template switching approach incorporating UMIs was used to make TCR beta cDNA.

This material consisted of CD4+ T cells sorted from PBMCs, taken 11 to 12 days after vaccination. These receptors all stem from a man aged 50 to 59 who received an inactivated influenza vaccine.

The J gene is TRBJ2-7, the V gene TRBV7-2, with D perhaps TRBD1 or TRBD2 (5 bases each). The ends were cut back, 5 bases at V and 1 base at J, with 12 bases in the middle. The CDR3 loop spans 14 amino acids. CDR1 is SGHTA and CDR2 is FQGNSA in the germline V gene. CDR3 bases: TGTGCCAGCAGCCCGGGACGGCAATCCTACGAGCAGTACTTC. Translating gives CASSPGRQSYEQYF. The complete variable domain, with remaining parts taken from reference TRBV7-2 and TRBJ2-7, reads GAGVSQSPSNKVTEKGKDVELRCDPISGHTALYWYRQSLGQGLEFLIYFQGNSAPDKSGLPSDRFSAERTGGSVSTLTIQRTQQEDSAVYLCASSPGRQSYEQYFGPGTRLTVT.

This clonotype was seen only a few times. The genes are TRBV2 and TRBJ2-7; tentatively, D is TRBD1 (5 bases). V was cut by 5 bases and J by 6 bases, with 14 bases left in between. The CDR3 spans 13 residues. Germline CDR1 is SNHLY and CDR2 is FYNNEI. The CDR3 bases are TGTGCCAGCAGTAATAGGGGCTTTGGCGAGCAGTACTTC. Residues: CASSNRGFGEQYF.

This clonotype has just a few counts. This chain's CDR3 is CASSVDSTINTGELFF. The CDR3 bases are TGCGCCAGCAGCGTCGACAGCACTATAAACACCGGGGAGCTGTTTTTT. The rearrangement uses TRBV5-1 and TRBJ2-2; a weak D match, TRBD1 (5 bases). Germline V CDR1 and CDR2: SGHRS, YFSETQ. The ends were cut back, 4 bases at V and 2 bases at J, with 15 bases in the middle. There are 16 residues in the CDR3. The full variable domain, with the rest looked up from reference TRBV5-1 and TRBJ2-2, is KAGVTQTPRYLIKTRGQQVTLSCSPISGHRSVSWYQQTPGQGLQFLFEYFSETQRNKGNFPGRFSGRQFSNSRSEMNVSTLELGDSALYLCASSVDSTINTGELFFGEGSRLTVL.

Notes on this clonotype: Compared with germline, one end of the junction differs, possibly owing to a read error. The chain uses TRBV20-1 and TRBJ1-5; 12 positions agree with TRBD1. The CDR3 has 16 amino acids. Germline lookup yields CDR1 DFQATT and CDR2 SNEGSKA (reference sequence). Written as DNA, the CDR3 is TGCTGTGCTAGAGAGTGGGACAGGGGGCAGAATCAGCCCCAGCATTTT. Protein product: CCAREWDRGQNQPQHF.

The gene calls are TRBV7-7 and TRBJ2-3; 10 bases map to TRBD2. Per germline, CDR1 SSHAT and CDR2 FNYEAQ (reference sequence). V shed 3 bases, J shed 3 bases, and the junction held 3 bases outside the gene matches. The CDR3 consists of 15 residues. The CDR3: CASSFGLAETDTQYF. The CDR3 DNA is TGTGCCAGCAGCTTCGGACTAGCGGAGACAGATACGCAGTATTTT.

In this sample, this clonotype turned up a few times. The chain couples TRBV5-1 to TRBJ2-7; 10 nucleotides align to TRBD1. The CDR3 extends over 15 amino acids. CDR1 and CDR2 from the germline V gene are SGHRS and YFSETQ. V was pared by 4 bases and J by 3 bases, with 7 bases of the junction left unmatched. The CDR3, as DNA: TGCGCCAGCAGCCCGGGACAGGGGACCTACTACGAGCAGTACTTC. Amino acids: CASSPGQGTYYEQYF. The entire variable domain, with the rest obtained from reference TRBV5-1 and TRBJ2-7, is as follows: KAGVTQTPRYLIKTRGQQVTLSCSPISGHRSVSWYQQTPGQGLQFLFEYFSETQRNKGNFPGRFSGRQFSNSRSEMNVSTLELGDSALYLCASSPGQGTYYEQYFGPGTRLTVT.

This clonotype was found a few times. This sequence joins TRBV9 and TRBJ2-3, with TRBD1 as a possible D gene (5 bases). CDR1 SGDLS and CDR2 YYNGEE come from the germline V gene. CDR3 size: 12 residues. The ends were cut back, 4 bases at V and 5 bases at J, with 8 bases in the middle. The CDR3 sequence is CASSSTEDTQYF. Written as DNA, the CDR3 is TGTGCCAGCAGCTCGACAGAAGATACGCAGTATTTT.

The sample holds a few counts of this clonotype. The chain carries TRBV7-2 and TRBJ2-5, with 7 nucleotides matching TRBD1. CDR3 length equals 15 residues. CDR1 SGHTA and CDR2 FQGNSA come from the germline V gene. V lost 3 bases to trimming and J lost 5 bases; unmatched junction nucleotides: 9. The chain's CDR3 is CASSFQTGSRETQYF. DNA of the CDR3: TGTGCCAGCAGCTTTCAGACAGGGTCGAGGGAGACCCAGTACTTC.

The chain joins TRBV5-1 to TRBJ2-1; 14 positions agree with TRBD2. J gave up 10 bases and V 3 bases, and 9 bases lay outside the gene matches. The CDR3 totals 16 residues. Germline loops: CDR1 SGHRS, CDR2 YFSETQ. The DNA of the CDR3 is TGCGCCAGCAGCTCCCCGGGACTAGCGGGGGTATACGAGCAGTTCTTC. This translates into CASSSPGLAGVYEQFF.

The genes are TRBV10-3 and TRBJ2-7; TRBD2 matches 8 bases. V lost 5 bases, J lost 5 bases, and 5 bases stayed unmatched. CDR1 and CDR2 from the germline V gene are ENHRY and SYGVKD. CDR3 length: 13 residues. CDR3: CAISTGGLDEQYF. The DNA for the CDR3 is TGTGCCATCAGTACGGGGGGGCTCGACGAGCAGTACTTC.

This clonotype was detected ten times or more. The rearrangement uses TRBV5-1 and TRBJ2-3; 7 nucleotides line up with TRBD1. V was pared by 5 bases and J by 0 bases, with 6 bases of the junction left unmatched. This CDR3 has 15 amino acids. CDR1 SGHRS and CDR2 YFSETQ come from the germline V gene. The CDR3 loop reads CASRQGQGSTDTQYF. For the CDR3, the DNA is TGCGCCAGCAGACAGGGGCAGGGGAGCACAGATACGCAGTATTTT.

J is TRBJ1-1 and V is TRBV6-2 or TRBV6-3, with a tentative D call TRBD1 (5 bases). This CDR3 contains 14 residues. Germline CDR1 MNHEY, CDR2 SVGEGT. Trimming removed 0 bases at V and 0 bases at J, with 5 bases between. CDR3 nucleotides: TGTGCCAGCAGTTACTCGACAGTGAACACTGAAGCTTTCTTT. Translated: CASSYSTVNTEAFF.

This clonotype was picked up a small number of times. The chain uses TRBV3-1 and TRBJ1-2; no clear D. This CDR3 contains 13 residues. V was cut by 0 bases and J by 5 bases, with 7 bases left in between. Germline CDR1 and CDR2: LGHDT and YNNKEL (reference sequence). The CDR3 sequence is CASSQESRYGYTF. DNA for the CDR3: TGTGCCAGCAGCCAAGAGAGCAGATATGGCTACACCTTC.

This clonotype was counted a few times. V gene TRBV7-8 combines with J gene TRBJ2-2; 7 bases map to TRBD1. This CDR3 has 18 amino acids. CDR1 is SGHVS and CDR2 is FQNEAQ in the germline V gene. Trimming took 4 bases from V and 4 from J; bases not matched to a gene: 15. Here the CDR3 reads CASSSKASGTVGTGELFF. CDR3 coding DNA: TGTGCCAGCAGCTCCAAGGCCTCCGGGACAGTCGGCACCGGGGAGCTGTTTTTT.

This clonotype was detected a few times. The chain combines TRBV5-1 with TRBJ2-5; 7 nucleotides align to TRBD1. Germline CDR1 is SGHRS and CDR2 is YFSETQ. V lost 1 base, J lost 2 bases, and 5 bases stayed unmatched. This CDR3 comprises 15 residues. Here the CDR3 DNA reads TGCGCCAGCAGCTTGACCGAGGGACAGCAAGAGACCCAGTACTTC. It is translated as CASSLTEGQQETQYF.

The gene calls are TRBV10-3 and TRBJ2-7; D is perhaps TRBD1 (6 bases). V was clipped by 4 bases and J by 2 bases, with 12 bases between them. This CDR3 comprises 14 residues. CDR1 is ENHRY, CDR2 SYGVKD, per germline. The CDR3 is CAISVGAGAYEQYF. The CDR3 DNA reads TGTGCCATCAGTGTAGGCGCAGGGGCCTACGAGCAGTACTTC.

This chain connects TRBV9 to TRBJ2-1; 7 positions agree with TRBD2. Trimming cost V 0 bases and J 6 bases; bases outside gene matches: 9. This CDR3 contains 16 residues. Germline CDR1 and CDR2: SGDLS and YYNGEE. The CDR3 bases are TGTGCCAGCAGCGTAGGTTGGGCGGGAGTGGGCAATGAGCAGTTCTTC. Translating it yields CASSVGWAGVGNEQFF. The full variable domain, with the rest looked up from reference TRBV9 and TRBJ2-1, is DSGVTQTPKHLITATGQRVTLRCSPRSGDLSVYWYQQSLDQGLQFLIQYYNGEERAKGNILERFSAQQFPDLHSELNLSSLELGDSALYFCASSVGWAGVGNEQFFGPGTRLTVL.